The rows below give T cell receptor beta chains drawn from one sample of a study of T cells in Graves' hyperthyroidism and ophthalmopathy. Each CDR3 protein is one row after TCRdb ran MiXCR on the multiplex PCR reads. This sample has a few hundred thousand distinct CDR3 sequences; about 15% occur once, and the top ten carry 30% to 35%. Sequenced: blood. All receptors come from a woman aged 30 to 39 with Graves' hyperthyroidism. Each CDR3 is given with its conserved first and last residue. D genes are given only for firm matches. Clone size is not always given. Where it is, it says once, few, many or a class for expanded clones.

d_call: TRBD1
v_call: TRBV28
j_call: TRBJ2-5
clone_size: many
cdr3_aa: CASSLDREYETQYF
cdr3_nt: TGTGCCAGCAGTTTGGACAGGGAATATGAGACCCAGTACTTC

d_call: TRBD2
v_call: TRBV5-1
j_call: TRBJ2-1
clone_size: .
cdr3_aa: CASSLEFSGIYNEQFF
cdr3_nt: TGCGCCAGCAGCTTGGAGTTTAGCGGGATTTACAATGAGCAGTTCTTC

d_call: .
v_call: TRBV6-1
j_call: TRBJ1-1
clone_size: few
cdr3_aa: CASSLESGNTEAFF
cdr3_nt: TGTGCCAGCAGCCTTGAATCGGGGAACACTGAAGCTTTCTTT

d_call: TRBD2
v_call: TRBV6-1
j_call: TRBJ2-7
clone_size: .
cdr3_aa: CASRALTGTSYEQYF
cdr3_nt: TGTGCCAGCAGGGCCCTAACCGGGACTAGCTACGAGCAGTACTTC

d_call: .
v_call: TRBV2
j_call: TRBJ2-1
clone_size: many
cdr3_aa: CASSGGIPYNEQFF
cdr3_nt: TGTGCCAGCAGTGGGGGAATACCGTACAATGAGCAGTTCTTC

d_call: TRBD2
v_call: TRBV2
j_call: TRBJ2-4
clone_size: few
cdr3_aa: CASLAGESKNIQYF
cdr3_nt: TGTGCCAGCCTAGCGGGAGAATCCAAAAACATTCAGTACTTC

d_call: .
v_call: TRBV19
j_call: TRBJ2-6
clone_size: .
cdr3_aa: CASSIDTAAGANVLTF
cdr3_nt: TGTGCCAGTAGTATAGACACTGCAGCCGGGGCCAACGTCCTGACTTTC

d_call: .
v_call: TRBV27
j_call: TRBJ2-4
clone_size: once
cdr3_aa: CASTQGGEAKNIQYF
cdr3_nt: TGTGCCAGCACCCAGGGGGGTGAGGCCAAAAACATTCAGTACTTC

d_call: .
v_call: TRBV5-5
j_call: TRBJ1-4
clone_size: many
cdr3_aa: CASSLAPEATNEKLFF
cdr3_nt: TGTGCCAGCAGCTTGGCCCCGGAAGCAACTAATGAAAAACTGTTTTTT

d_call: .
v_call: TRBV2
j_call: TRBJ1-5
clone_size: few
cdr3_aa: CASSVSNGEPQHF
cdr3_nt: TGTGCCAGCAGTGTATCCAACGGGGAGCCCCAGCATTTT

d_call: TRBD2
v_call: TRBV2
j_call: TRBJ2-2
clone_size: many
cdr3_aa: CASVETSGTTGELFF
cdr3_nt: TGTGCCAGCGTTGAGACTAGCGGAACAACCGGGGAGCTGTTTTTT

d_call: .
v_call: TRBV7-8
j_call: TRBJ1-5
clone_size: many
cdr3_aa: CASTQAGLLADQPQHF
cdr3_nt: TGTGCCAGCACTCAAGCGGGACTCTTGGCCGATCAGCCCCAGCATTTT

d_call: .
v_call: TRBV7-3
j_call: TRBJ1-1
clone_size: many
cdr3_aa: CASSLRGRATEAFF
cdr3_nt: TGTGCCAGCAGCTTACGGGGGAGGGCGACTGAAGCTTTCTTT

d_call: .
v_call: TRBV20-1
j_call: TRBJ2-1
clone_size: .
cdr3_aa: CSARSSAYSYEQFF
cdr3_nt: TGCAGTGCTAGATCTAGCGCCTACTCCTACGAGCAGTTCTTC

d_call: .
v_call: TRBV24-1
j_call: TRBJ2-4
clone_size: .
cdr3_aa: CATAQGAAKNIQYF
cdr3_nt: TGTGCCACCGCGCAGGGAGCGGCCAAAAACATTCAGTACTTC

d_call: .
v_call: TRBV30
j_call: TRBJ2-3
clone_size: few
cdr3_aa: CAWSVGLQTDTQYF
cdr3_nt: TGTGCCTGGAGTGTAGGTCTGCAGACAGATACGCAGTATTTT

d_call: TRBD1
v_call: TRBV3-1
j_call: TRBJ1-2
clone_size: few
cdr3_aa: CASSQVTGYRGSPYGYTF
cdr3_nt: TGTGCCAGCAGCCAAGTGACGGGCTACAGGGGCTCTCCCTATGGCTACACCTTC